This T cell receptor (beta chain) was identified during a study (dated by TCRdb to the mid-2010s). This clonotype was seen a few times. Its antigen remains unidentified. Qualities for individual bases were not recorded, and no much larger clone is one base off. Receptors were amplified or captured by RT-PCR. This sample was sequenced with an Illumina MiSeq. The public reads were reprocessed in TCRdb via fastp at Q25 and MiXCR, keeping in-frame beta chains. Rows are unified per CDR3 protein, each entry keeping the most common DNA and genes. The sample includes fewer than 800,000 distinct CDR3 sequences, with over 12% observed a single time. The ten biggest clones cover 3.6% of the sample. The cysteine opens and the phenylalanine closes a CDR3 of 13 amino acids. Here the CDR3 DNA is all that survives: 39 bases in frame from base 1. V and J are truncated by 3 bases and 9 bases respectively, leaving an intervening sequence of 11 bases.

The sequence joins TRBV12-3 or TRBV12-4 to TRBJ2-2, and TRBD2 may be the D gene, going by 6 matching bases. The sample was memory CD4+ T cells from blood. The sequence came from a female donor in good health, serving as a healthy control. The CDR3 protein is CASSFGTVRELFF. The nucleotide sequence is given as TGTGCCAGCAGTTTCGGGACTGTCAGGGAGCTGTTTTTT.